This T cell receptor (beta chain) was captured in a study of CD8 T cells in Susac syndrome. The RNA, about 0.5 to 1 ug, was put through reverse transcription using random hexamers. TCRdb analysed the immunoSEQ multiplex PCR reads with MiXCR anew, one entry per CDR3 protein. The table includes 200,000 to 250,000 distinct CDR3 sequences, 80% to 95% detected once. The CDR3 sequence is 14 residues long. From germline, CDR1 is SGHRS and CDR2 YFSETQ. V was trimmed by 4 bases and J by 0 bases, leaving 11 bases between them. The source is a human donor with multiple sclerosis. Sequencing was done on a sample of CD4+ T cells from PBMCs. This chain uses TRBV5-1 with TRBJ2-7; D may match TRBD1 or TRBD2 (6 bases each). The CDR3 reads CASSGGTCSYEQYV. The CDR3 region has the DNA TGCGCCAGCAGCGGGGGGACATGCTCCTACGAGCAGTACGTC.